At least ten counts were recorded for the clone carrying this TCR beta chain. Amplified material comprised TCR beta CDR3 regions derived from RNA transcripts. An opening RT-PCR round employed HTBI primers and preceded a second-round multiplex PCR. In TCRdb, the multiplex PCR reads were re-called with MiXCR into one record per CDR3 protein. This table has under 800,000 distinct CDR3 sequences, 22% appearing once. The sample is drawn from a study of Graves' ophthalmopathy and Graves' hyperthyroidism. The ends were cut back, 2 bases at V and 0 bases at J, with 17 bases in the middle. This CDR3 is built from 17 residues. In germline, CDR1 is MNHEY, CDR2 SVGAGI. Patients were diagnosed from clinical symptoms, serum thyroxine, TRAb, thyroid ultrasound and orbital computed tomography.

The chain joins TRBV6-5 to TRBJ2-7; tentatively, D is TRBD1 (6 bases). This receptor was taken from a young woman with stable Graves' hyperthyroidism. Some clones in this sample may be carry-over from other donors' samples. Sequences were obtained from peripheral blood. The DNA of the CDR3 is TGTGCCAGCAGTTACGGCAGGGACACCCCGGGCTCCTACGAGCAGTACTTC. Residues: CASSYGRDTPGSYEQYF.